The T cell receptor (beta chain) under discussion was sequenced for a study of T cell changes during pregnancy in multiple sclerosis. The length of the CDR3 is 12 residues. Trimming removed 5 bases at V and 7 bases at J, with 9 bases between. Germline CDR1 is MDHEN and CDR2 is SYDVKM. Measured with immunoSEQ multiplex PCR; TCRdb has only the in-frame clones, and not every one. The sample consists of just under 80,000 clones, about 93% of them appearing once. The clonotype originates from a female donor with multiple sclerosis, enrolled in a pregnancy study. The rearrangement uses TRBV28 and TRBJ2-1; no firm D call. The sequenced sample was peripheral blood, obtained in the first trimester of pregnancy. CDR3: CASSPRWNEQFF. Here the CDR3 DNA reads TGTGCCAGCAGTCCGAGGTGGAATGAGCAGTTCTTC.